The clone carrying this T cell receptor beta chain was found a few times. Its antigen remains unknown. Trimming took 5 bases from V and 0 from J, leaving 13 bases between them. Germline V gives CDR1 KGHSH, CDR2 LQKENI. This CDR3 contains 15 residues. This entry comes from a study of beta chain features in type 1 diabetes. General observations from the study: All four CD4+ subsets of Type 1 diabetes patients contained TCRB CDR3s that were moderately but significantly shorter.

As every portion of the isolated RNA was reverse transcribed, the sequencing read expressed TCRB transcripts. TCRdb keeps only in-frame clones here, not all; method: immunoSEQ multiplex PCR. The data hold hundreds of thousands of clones, with 13% observed a single time. The rearrangement uses TRBV18 and TRBJ2-5, with a possible D match to TRBD1 (5 bases). Sequenced: naive CD4+ T cells from blood. The TCR originated in a man younger than 35 with type 1 diabetes. The CDR3 sequence: CASSATVRYQETQYF. CDR3 DNA sequence: TGTGCCAGCTCAGCGACAGTGAGGTACCAAGAGACCCAGTACTTC.